What follows is one T cell receptor (beta chain) and its context. Antigen specificity is unknown. With V trimmed by 0 bases and J by 3 bases, 7 bases remained unmatched. The length of the CDR3 is 16 residues. The germline CDR1 and CDR2 sequences are LGHNA and YSLEER. There were TCR beta CDR3 regions amplified from RNA transcripts. With the HTBI primer set, the TCR CDR3 went through a first round of RT-PCR. Each CDR3 protein is one row after TCRdb ran MiXCR on the multiplex PCR reads. Among under 550,000 distinct CDR3 sequences listed, 20% were seen once. The data originate from a study of T cells in Graves' hyperthyroidism and ophthalmopathy. Study-wide findings and caveats: Among clonotypes expanded in thyroid above 0.001, most were also found in blood.

Specimen: blood. The J gene is TRBJ2-5, the V gene TRBV4-3; 7 bases map to TRBD2. The receptor's source is a man in his forties or fifties with Graves' ophthalmopathy. The CDR3 DNA is TGCGCCAGCAGCCAAGATATGGGCGGGAGTGAAGAGACCCAGTACTTC. Amino acid sequence: CASSQDMGGSEETQYF.